The 3 T cell receptor beta chains below come from one sample, sequenced in a study of cytomegalovirus exposure and HLA in healthy donors. 13 Jbeta primers and 60 Vbeta primers were used for the PCR. Sequenced by immunoSEQ multiplex PCR; TCRdb stores in-frame clones only, minus some. This sample has some 120,000 clones, with roughly four fifths found just once. The sample comprised PBMCs. These receptors were collected from a woman under 30 in good health and CMV-seronegative.

The gene calls are TRBV28 and TRBJ1-4, with D tentatively TRBD1 (5 bases). V was shortened by 1 base and J by 0 bases, with 12 bases between the two germline ends. The CDR3 is 17 amino acids. Germline CDR1 is MDHEN and CDR2 is SYDVKM. CDR3 protein: CASSLSWTLTTNEKLFF. As DNA, the CDR3 is TGTGCCAGCAGTTTATCTTGGACACTCACAACTAATGAAAAACTGTTTTTT.

V and J are TRBV6-1 and TRBJ1-2; D gene ambiguous. V lost 7 bases and J lost 4, with 16 bases in between. The germline V gene encodes CDR1 MNHNS and CDR2 SASEGT. The CDR3 contains 14 residues. The CDR3 loop reads CASNPEGVIYGYTF. In nucleotides, the CDR3 is TGTGCCAGCAACCCCGAGGGAGTAATCTATGGCTACACCTTC.

The V and J genes are TRBV5-6 and TRBJ2-5; 7 nucleotides agree with TRBD1. CDR3 size: 16 residues. V was pared by 4 bases and J by 2 bases, with 11 bases of the junction left unmatched. Germline lookup yields CDR1 SGHDT and CDR2 YYEEEE. The CDR3 sequence: CASSTEMGQLQETQYF. The DNA for the CDR3 is TGTGCCAGCAGCACGGAAATGGGACAGCTTCAAGAGACCCAGTACTTC.